Listed below are T cell receptor beta chains from one sample, sequenced in a study of shared T cell receptors in the human thymus. Using immunoSEQ multiplex PCR, the repertoire was profiled, and TCRdb retains in-frame clones only, with some absent. The table shows roughly 710,000 clones, with approximately 85% occurring only once. Another study also made use of these data, one on human thymus T cells.

The specimen was thymocytes. These receptors originate from a girl in the first two years of life with a congenital heart defect. Both conserved end residues are part of each CDR3.

v_gene: TRBV5-5; CDR3aa: CASSGEGGTKAFF
v_gene: TRBV7-9; CDR3aa: CASSLELSAGGNSPLHF
v_gene: TRBV9; CDR3aa: CASSDPLEYGYTF
v_gene: TRBV5-6; CDR3aa: CASSLRGRSGVYNEQFF
v_gene: TRBV6-5; CDR3aa: CASSLRGTNEKLFF
v_gene: TRBV19; CDR3aa: CASSTRGDRGYTEAFF
v_gene: TRBV5-6; CDR3aa: CASSLGPGYYSYEQYF
v_gene: TRBV7-9; CDR3aa: CASSLEEVGNSPLHF
v_gene: TRBV19; CDR3aa: CASSVTGLATGELFF
v_gene: TRBV11-2; CDR3aa: CASSLAIRQQGLYGYTF
v_gene: TRBV5-6; CDR3aa: CASSSDRDSGNTIYF
v_gene: TRBV11-2; CDR3aa: CASSFPKGHRMYNEQFF
v_gene: TRBV2; CDR3aa: CASSDTGQETQYF
v_gene: TRBV28; CDR3aa: CASSFADTQYF
v_gene: TRBV27; CDR3aa: CASSLGDRGVIPTNEKLFF
v_gene: TRBV27; CDR3aa: CASSLTGGVNTEAFF
v_gene: TRBV5-4; CDR3aa: CASRRAIDTEAFF
v_gene: TRBV2; CDR3aa: CASSCNRTPIYGYTF
v_gene: TRBV27; CDR3aa: CASSFLDRGPYEQYF
v_gene: TRBV28; CDR3aa: CASSPSGLAANTEAFF
v_gene: TRBV6-6; CDR3aa: CASISYGTGGDDGYTF
v_gene: TRBV4-1; CDR3aa: CASSQTAKRKEKLFF
v_gene: TRBV6-5; CDR3aa: CASSGSRGRWEKLFF
v_gene: TRBV13; CDR3aa: CASRPSPGLALVDTQYF
v_gene: TRBV6-1; CDR3aa: CASSGPDRDAPDTQYF
v_gene: TRBV25-1; CDR3aa: CASGATAGTGNTIYF
v_gene: TRBV20-1; CDR3aa: CSVGTIVGYTF
v_gene: TRBV5-1; CDR3aa: CASSSKPRGFNEKLFF
v_gene: TRBV5-6; CDR3aa: CASSLRSYEAFF
v_gene: TRBV9; CDR3aa: CASSAQGDRYEQYF
v_gene: TRBV11-3; CDR3aa: CASSELTSGGETDTQYF
v_gene: TRBV4-1; CDR3aa: CASSQALGGEQFF
v_gene: TRBV18; CDR3aa: CASSPGAERGGNQPQHF
v_gene: TRBV6-5; CDR3aa: CASSEDNTEAFF
v_gene: TRBV5-1; CDR3aa: CASSLAGTGLLF
v_gene: TRBV15; CDR3aa: CATSRDLGYLTGERNTEAFF
v_gene: TRBV5-1; CDR3aa: CASRPVETGELFF
v_gene: TRBV7-2; CDR3aa: CASSAQRPGANVLTF
v_gene: TRBV28; CDR3aa: CASRDRDRVYGYTF
v_gene: TRBV5-1; CDR3aa: CASSLAQTDRESYEQYF
v_gene: TRBV5-1; CDR3aa: CASKLFPDPSPGNTIYF
v_gene: TRBV19; CDR3aa: CASSITLYQPQHF
v_gene: TRBV5-6; CDR3aa: CASSSYHSGGSSNQPQHF
v_gene: TRBV28; CDR3aa: CASSLGQAHQPQHF
v_gene: TRBV10-3; CDR3aa: CAISGAGTDPNYGYTF
v_gene: TRBV7-6; CDR3aa: CASSPRPGTGWSDGYTF
v_gene: TRBV4-2; CDR3aa: CASVFGGELFF
v_gene: TRBV4-1; CDR3aa: CASSQEQGQPQHF
v_gene: TRBV6-1; CDR3aa: CASSEKQGNYEQYF
v_gene: TRBV5-1; CDR3aa: CASSLEQGVLDEQFF
v_gene: TRBV13; CDR3aa: CASSLGGYGYTF
v_gene: TRBV4-3; CDR3aa: CASSQDGGQGAPSTGELFF
v_gene: TRBV5-6; CDR3aa: CASSGRTGDGYTF
v_gene: TRBV6-6; CDR3aa: CASSYPTGEKLFF
v_gene: TRBV19; CDR3aa: CASSTLDRTRNYGYTF
v_gene: TRBV27; CDR3aa: CATGAGTGAYEQYF
v_gene: TRBV18; CDR3aa: CASSPSQGAYGYTF
v_gene: TRBV5-6; CDR3aa: CASSQTGGAGGYTEAFF